Presented here are 18 T cell receptor beta chains from one specimen sequenced in a study of long-term antiretroviral therapy in people with HIV. With survey level as its setting, the immunoSEQ assay was v3.0. Libraries were prepared by immunoSEQ multiplex PCR; TCRdb keeps only in-frame clonotypes and omits some of them. The repertoire holds tens of thousands of clones, with 80% to 90% as singletons. The material was unsorted PBMCs, obtained 1.8 years after starting antiretroviral therapy. The origin of the receptors is a woman aged 18-30 years with HIV.

The V and J genes are TRBV28 and TRBJ2-7, with 7 bases aligning to TRBD2. The CDR3 is 13 residues long. J gave up 1 base and V 11 bases, and 8 bases lay outside the gene matches. CDR1 and CDR2 (germline): MDHEN, SYDVKM. CDR3 sequence reads: CASWGGVSYEQYF. As DNA, the CDR3 is TGTGCCTCCTGGGGAGGGGTTTCCTACGAGCAGTACTTC. Looking up the rest from reference TRBV28 and TRBJ2-7 gives the full variable domain: DVKVTQSSRYLVKRTGEKVFLECVQDMDHENMFWYRQDPGLGLRLIYFSYDVKMKEKGDIPEGYSVSREKKERFSLILESASTNQTSMYLCASWGGVSYEQYFGPGTRLTVT.

This chain uses TRBV28 with TRBJ2-5; maybe TRBD2 (6 bases). Germline CDR1 is MDHEN and CDR2 is SYDVKM. Trimming cost V 3 bases and J 4 bases, with 9 bases left between them. The CDR3 loop spans 13 amino acids. CDR3 DNA sequence: TGTGCCAGCAGTTTTGGAGGGATAGAGACCCAGTACTTC. Protein sequence: CASSFGGIETQYF.

The CDR3 coding sequence is TGTGCCAGTAGTCGGTCAGTGACTGGGACTTACGAGCAGTACTTC. It is translated as CASSRSVTGTYEQYF. The gene calls are TRBV19 and TRBJ2-7, with D maybe TRBD2 (6 bases). This CDR3 has 15 residues. V was cut by 5 bases and J by 4 bases, with 18 bases left in between. Germline V lookup: CDR1 LNHDA, CDR2 SQIVND (reference sequence).

The V call is TRBV7-2, the J call TRBJ2-7; 8 bases match TRBD2. The germline CDR1 and CDR2 sequences are SGHTA and FQGNSA. The CDR3 covers 15 residues. Trimming removed 5 bases from V and 2 bases from J; junction bases left unmatched: 8. The CDR3 DNA reads as TGTGCCAGCAGCCCGGGACTAGGTAGCACCTACGAGCAGTACTTC. Encoded protein: CASSPGLGSTYEQYF.

The chain links TRBV28 to TRBJ2-3; tentatively, D is TRBD1 or TRBD2 (5 bases each). This CDR3 comprises 15 residues. The V gene lost 5 bases and the J gene lost 4 bases, with 16 bases spanning the gap. Germline CDR1 and CDR2: MDHEN and SYDVKM. CDR3 bases: TGTGCCAGCAGTCTAGCCTCCCCGGGACCAGATACGCAGTATTTT. Residues: CASSLASPGPDTQYF.

The V call is TRBV10-1, the J call TRBJ2-1; D remains ambiguous. V shed 10 bases and J shed 7 bases, with 17 bases lying between them. The CDR3 totals 13 residues. Looked up from germline, CDR1 is WNHNN and CDR2 is SYGVQD (reference sequence). As DNA, the CDR3 is TGCGCCAACAATACGCTTCGGGTTAATGAGCAGTTCTTC. Translated, it gives CANNTLRVNEQFF.

This chain connects TRBV9 to TRBJ2-7, with 10 bases matching TRBD2. CDR3 size: 15 residues. The V segment lost 3 bases and the J segment 2 bases; nucleotides outside the gene matches: 5. The germline CDR1 and CDR2 sequences are SGDLS and YYNGEE. The CDR3 sequence: CASSATLAGAYEQYF. The DNA of the CDR3 is TGTGCCAGCAGCGCTACCCTAGCGGGAGCCTACGAGCAGTACTTC.

The V call is TRBV6-1, the J call TRBJ2-2, with D uncertain. The CDR3 sequence is 12 residues long. The ends were cut back, 7 bases at V and 9 bases at J, with 12 bases in the middle. The germline V gene encodes CDR1 MNHNS and CDR2 SASEGT. CDR3 DNA sequence: TGTGCCAGCAATAGGGTTTCCTGGGAGCTGTTTTTT. Residues: CASNRVSWELFF.

The chain is built from TRBV28 and TRBJ2-5; 8 bases map to TRBD2. Per germline, CDR1 MDHEN and CDR2 SYDVKM. The ends lost 4 bases at V and 5 bases at J; junction bases unmatched: 12. This CDR3 spans 16 amino acids. Here the CDR3 reads CASSWGPGLGGETQYF. In DNA, the CDR3 is TGTGCCAGCAGTTGGGGACCGGGACTAGGCGGGGAGACCCAGTACTTC.

V is TRBV19 and J is TRBJ2-2, with 7 bases aligning to TRBD2. Germline V gene sequence: CDR1 LNHDA, CDR2 SQIVND (reference sequence). This CDR3 comprises 15 residues. The V gene end was trimmed by 6 bases and the J gene end by 0 bases; junction bases not matched to a gene: 4. CDR3 residues: CASSVSGSNTGELFF. CDR3 in DNA: TGTGCCAGTAGCGTTAGCGGGTCGAACACCGGGGAGCTGTTTTTT.

The rearrangement links TRBV7-2 to TRBJ1-2; D gene ambiguous. The CDR3 spans 15 residues. CDR1 SGHTA and CDR2 FQGNSA come from the germline V gene. V lost 0 bases, J lost 1 base, and 9 bases lay in between. DNA of the CDR3: TGTGCCAGCAGCTTAGCGGGAGGGATTAACTATGGCTACACCTTC. It is translated as CASSLAGGINYGYTF.

The CDR3 DNA is TGCGCCAGCAGCCAAGAATCAGGCGGGACTAGCGCCGCCAACGAGCAGTACTTC. Translating gives CASSQESGGTSAANEQYF. The chain is built from TRBV4-3 and TRBJ2-7; 10 nucleotides match TRBD2. V shed 0 bases and J 5 bases; nucleotides not matched to a gene: 13. Germline CDR1 LGHNA, CDR2 YSLEER. CDR3 length equals 18 residues.

The rearrangement uses TRBV11-2 and TRBJ2-7; no definite D call. The V gene's germline CDR1 is SGHAT and CDR2 FQNNGV. V shed 5 bases and J shed 7 bases, with 9 bases lying between them. This CDR3 has 11 amino acids. CDR3 region: CASSLPREQYF. CDR3 bases: TGTGCCAGCAGCCTGCCTAGGGAGCAGTACTTC.

This chain links TRBV7-2 with TRBJ2-3; tentatively, D is TRBD2 (6 bases). The length of the CDR3 is 16 residues. Between the trimmed V and J ends, which lost 3 bases and 6 bases, there was a span of 19 bases. The germline V gene has CDR1 SGHTA and CDR2 FQGNSA. CDR3 loop: CASSFDLAPAPDTQYF. CDR3 coding DNA: TGTGCCAGCAGCTTTGATCTAGCGCCCGCCCCGGATACGCAGTATTTT.

This clone was detected once. The chain links TRBV13 to TRBJ2-2; the match to TRBD1 covers 8 bases. The CDR3 spans 15 residues. Germline CDR1 and CDR2: PRHDT and FYEKMQ (reference sequence). V trimming: 6 bases; J trimming: 1 base; junction bases outside the gene matches: 4. For the CDR3, the DNA is TGTGCCAGCAGACCCGGGACAGGGAACACCGGGGAGCTGTTTTTT. Protein: CASRPGTGNTGELFF.

Only one count was recorded for this clone. The chain uses TRBV10-3 and TRBJ2-3; 7 nucleotides match TRBD1. CDR3 length equals 15 residues. The germline V gene encodes CDR1 ENHRY and CDR2 SYGVKD. J lost 0 bases, V lost 3 bases, and 3 bases had no gene match. CDR3 coding DNA: TGTGCCATCAGTGAAGGGACAGATAGCACAGATACGCAGTATTTT. Its translation is CAISEGTDSTDTQYF.

The gene calls are TRBV9 and TRBJ2-3; the match to TRBD2 covers 11 bases. Germline V gene lookup returns CDR1 SGDLS and CDR2 YYNGEE. Unmatched junction bases numbered 16, after V lost 4 bases and J lost 3 bases. CDR3 length: 19 amino acids. The CDR3 loop reads CASSHLGLAGGAGTDTQYF. The DNA of the CDR3 is TGTGCCAGCAGCCATCTAGGACTAGCGGGCGGAGCGGGAACAGATACGCAGTATTTT.

The chain recombines TRBV19 with TRBJ1-4, with 9 bases fitting TRBD1. Germline V gene lookup returns CDR1 LNHDA and CDR2 SQIVND (reference sequence). The trim removed 8 bases at V and 6 bases at J, leaving 7 bases unmatched. The CDR3 is 14 amino acids. As DNA, the CDR3 is TGTGCCAGTTCACCCTGGACAGGGGATGAAAAACTGTTTTTT. This gives the protein CASSPWTGDEKLFF.